These 31 T cell receptor beta chains share one sample of origin, sequenced in a study of glioma-infiltrating T cells. TCR alpha and beta CDR3 regions were amplified from RNA using iRepertoire nested multiplex PCR. MiXCR, run by TCRdb on the multiplex PCR reads, gives a single entry per CDR3 protein. The sample has about 130,000 distinct CDR3 sequences; about 25% are singletons. Sequenced material: glioma tissue, nonneoplastic brain tissue, or PBMCs (not recorded which). These receptor sequences come from a human donor with low-grade glioma or glioblastoma, undergoing nonglioma brain surgery, or in good health (not recorded which).

This clonotype appeared a few times. The rearrangement joins TRBV20-1 to TRBJ2-3, with 8 bases matching TRBD2. V trimming: 0 bases; J trimming: 4 bases; junction bases outside the gene matches: 9. The CDR3 is 16 residues long. CDR1 is DFQATT, CDR2 SNEGSKA, per germline (reference sequence). The CDR3 loop is CSARDPSGGSADTQYF. CDR3 coding DNA: TGCAGTGCTAGAGATCCCAGCGGGGGATCTGCAGATACGCAGTATTTT.

The rearrangement joins TRBV12-3 or TRBV12-4 to TRBJ2-3; D is unclear. This CDR3 has 11 residues. Trimming shortened V by 7 bases and J by 2 bases, and 4 bases separated the two germline ends. CDR3 sequence (DNA): TGTGCCAGCACCTACACAGATACGCAGTATTTT. This gives the protein CASTYTDTQYF.

This clonotype was seen ten or more times. V is TRBV20-1 and J is TRBJ1-5, with D hard to call. Trimming took 1 base from V and 1 from J, leaving 5 bases between them. Per germline, CDR1 DFQATT and CDR2 SNEGSKA (reference sequence). The CDR3 length is 13 residues. This CDR3 is CSARGLSNQPQHF. The DNA for the CDR3 is TGCAGTGCTAGAGGACTAAGCAATCAGCCCCAGCATTTT.

This sequence joins TRBV7-3 and TRBJ2-5; no definite D call. The CDR3 is 14 residues long. The V end lost 2 bases, the J end lost 2 bases, and 9 bases lay between the germline ends. The germline V gene encodes CDR1 SGHTA and CDR2 FQGTGA. CDR3 residues: CASSLDSQQETQYF. The DNA of the CDR3 is TGTGCCAGCAGCTTAGATTCTCAACAAGAGACCCAGTACTTC.

There are a few counts of this clonotype. The rearrangement links TRBV28 to TRBJ1-5; possible D gene TRBD1, 5 bases. Germline values: CDR1 MDHEN, CDR2 SYDVKM. The CDR3 runs 14 residues. V was cut by 6 bases and J by 7 bases, with 16 bases left in between. CDR3: CASSPRQTRQPQHF. In nucleotides, the CDR3 is TGTGCCAGCAGCCCTAGACAGACTCGACAGCCCCAGCATTTT. The entire variable domain, with the rest obtained from reference TRBV28 and TRBJ1-5, is as follows: DVKVTQSSRYLVKRTGEKVFLECVQDMDHENMFWYRQDPGLGLRLIYFSYDVKMKEKGDIPEGYSVSREKKERFSLILESASTNQTSMYLCASSPRQTRQPQHFGDGTRLSIL.

Only a few counts were recorded for this clonotype. V and J are TRBV3-1 and TRBJ1-5; D gene unclear. This CDR3 has 14 residues. V lost 0 bases and J 5 bases, leaving 8 bases between the germline ends. Germline lookup yields CDR1 LGHDT and CDR2 YNNKEL (reference sequence). The CDR3 nucleotides are TGTGCCAGCAGCCAAGAGGGCAGTTATCAGCCCCAGCATTTT. This encodes CASSQEGSYQPQHF.

The chain couples TRBV7-2 to TRBJ1-2, with a possible D match to TRBD1 (5 bases). There are 14 residues in the CDR3. Trimming left V 7 bases short and J 1 base short, with 13 bases between. CDR1 and CDR2 from the germline V gene are SGHTA and FQGNSA. The CDR3: CASTRRQNNYGYTF. The CDR3, as DNA: TGTGCCAGCACCAGACGACAGAATAACTATGGCTACACCTTC.

The chain has TRBV19 and TRBJ1-1, with 7 bases that match TRBD1. This CDR3 region has 15 residues. Trimming at V came to 5 bases and at J to 7 bases, leaving 13 bases not matched to a gene. The germline V gene has CDR1 LNHDA and CDR2 SQIVND (reference sequence). Written as DNA, the CDR3 is TGTGCCAGTAGTCCTCTCTCAGGGGGACGGATTGAAGCTTTCTTT. Residues: CASSPLSGGRIEAFF.

This clonotype was detected ten times or more. V is TRBV27 and J is TRBJ1-5, with no clear D. Trimming stripped 6 bases from V and 2 bases from J, with 17 bases between. The CDR3 loop spans 16 amino acids. Germline-derived CDR1 and CDR2 are MNHEY and SMNVEV (reference sequence). The CDR3 coding sequence is TGTGCCAGCAGCCCCACCCTGGGAATTCGCAATCAGCCCCAGCATTTT. It specifies CASSPTLGIRNQPQHF.

The rearrangement links TRBV24-1 to TRBJ1-2; the match to TRBD1 covers 11 bases. The V gene's germline CDR1 is KGHDR and CDR2 SFDVKD. The CDR3 extends over 15 amino acids. V was pared by 5 bases and J by 7 bases, with 8 bases of the junction left unmatched. This chain's CDR3 is CATSVGQGASSGYTF. The CDR3 DNA sequence: TGTGCCACCAGTGTTGGACAGGGGGCTTCGAGTGGCTACACCTTC.

The chain recombines TRBV19 with TRBJ1-5; 9 positions agree with TRBD1. Unmatched junction bases numbered 12, after V lost 3 bases and J lost 0 bases. The length of the CDR3 is 19 residues. The germline V gene has CDR1 LNHDA and CDR2 SQIVND (reference sequence). The CDR3 DNA is TGTGCCAGTAGTATTCCGCGACAGGGGGGAGCGAATAGCAATCAGCCCCAGCATTTT. Translation gives CASSIPRQGGANSNQPQHF.

This clonotype has a handful of counts. The CDR3 here is CATQGAGSNQPQHF. Here the CDR3 DNA reads TGTGCCACCCAGGGGGCCGGTAGCAATCAGCCCCAGCATTTT. The V call is TRBV7-9, the J call TRBJ1-5, with TRBD1 matching over 8 bases. CDR1 is SEHNR and CDR2 is FQNEAQ in the germline V gene (reference sequence). The CDR3 covers 14 residues. The ends lost 10 bases at V and 0 bases at J; junction bases unmatched: 5.

This clonotype was counted between two and nine times. The chain has TRBV24-1 and TRBJ2-1, with 9 positions matching TRBD1. This CDR3 is 14 amino acids long. V lost 9 bases to trimming and J lost 6 bases; unmatched junction nucleotides: 8. Looked up from germline, CDR1 is KGHDR and CDR2 is SFDVKD. The CDR3 sequence is CATARTGDINEQFF. CDR3 sequence (DNA): TGTGCCACCGCGAGGACAGGGGATATCAATGAGCAGTTCTTC.

This clonotype was observed at least ten times. The chain couples TRBV7-9 to TRBJ1-3; D is ambiguous. Trimming left V 3 bases short and J 6 bases short, with 3 bases between. The CDR3 is 11 amino acids. Germline V gene data show CDR1 as SEHNR and CDR2 as FQNEAQ (reference sequence). Written as DNA, the CDR3 is TGTGCCAGCAGCTTCGAAAACACCATATATTTT. Amino acids: CASSFENTIYF.

This clonotype is termed medium-sized. V is TRBV6-1 and J is TRBJ1-3, with D uncertain. This CDR3 has 13 residues. Per the germline V gene, CDR1 is MNHNS and CDR2 is SASEGT. Trimming removed 7 bases at V and 3 bases at J, with 10 bases between. The CDR3 here is CASMRVDGNTIYF. CDR3 coding DNA: TGTGCCAGCATGAGGGTAGATGGAAACACCATATATTTT.

This clonotype was found a few times. The V call is TRBV28, the J call TRBJ1-2, with D unclear. The V and J ends lost 5 bases and 3 bases respectively, with 10 bases between them. The CDR3 is 13 amino acids. The germline CDR1 and CDR2 sequences are MDHEN and SYDVKM. This CDR3 is CASSPASDYGYTF. As DNA, the CDR3 is TGTGCCAGCAGTCCTGCCTCGGACTATGGCTACACCTTC.

Only a few counts were recorded for this clonotype. The V and J genes are TRBV12-3 or TRBV12-4 and TRBJ2-3, with 7 bases aligning to TRBD1. This CDR3 spans 15 amino acids. Trimming took 5 bases from V and 1 from J; bases not matched to a gene: 6. Here the CDR3 DNA reads TGTGCCAGCAGTCTAAGGGACAGCCGCACAGATACGCAGTATTTT. This gives the protein CASSLRDSRTDTQYF.

This clonotype has just a few counts. The rearrangement links TRBV4-1 to TRBJ1-5; TRBD1 aligns across 9 bases. Per the germline V gene, CDR1 is MGHRA and CDR2 is YSYEKL. J lost 7 bases, V lost 3 bases, and 10 bases had no gene match. The CDR3 loop spans 16 amino acids. CDR3: CASSQRTGEFEQPQHF. The CDR3 bases are TGCGCCAGCAGCCAGAGGACAGGGGAGTTTGAGCAGCCCCAGCATTTT.

Comment on this clonotype: One base away lies a much larger clone, so this may be a sequencing read error. The chain combines TRBV6-6 with TRBJ2-5; 9 positions agree with TRBD1. This CDR3 is built from 14 residues. Germline-derived CDR1 and CDR2 are MNHNY and SVGAGI (reference sequence). CDR3 bases: TGTGCCAGCAGGTCCACAGGGGGCGTAGAGACCCAGCACTTC. This translates into CASRSTGGVETQHF.

This clonotype was counted many times. V is TRBV27 and J is TRBJ1-5; 7 bases are shared with TRBD1. Germline V gene lookup returns CDR1 MNHEY and CDR2 SMNVEV (reference sequence). After removal of 5 bases from V and 0 bases from J, the junction contained 7 bases not matched to a gene. This CDR3 has 16 amino acids. The CDR3 nucleotides read TGTGCCAGCAGTCCACGGACAGGAAATAGCAATCAGCCCCAGCATTTT. The encoded protein is CASSPRTGNSNQPQHF.

On this clonotype itself: A read error is possible here, since a much larger clone lies one base away. This chain links TRBV20-1 with TRBJ2-1; TRBD2 might be the D (5 bases). This CDR3 is 14 amino acids long. Germline V gene data show CDR1 as DFQATT and CDR2 as SNEGSKA (reference sequence). The CDR3 sequence is CSASIATSHNEQFF. CDR3 nucleotides: TGCAGTGCTAGTATAGCGACCTCCCACAATGAGCAGTTCTTC.

This clonotype has ten or more counts. The chain couples TRBV6-1 to TRBJ2-7, with D perhaps matching TRBD1 (5 bases). The CDR3 contains 11 residues. CDR1 is MNHNS, CDR2 SASEGT, per germline. V shed 6 bases and J shed 7 bases, with 10 bases lying between them. The CDR3 DNA is TGTGCCAGCAGGTCCCAGGGAGAGCAGTACGTC. Its translation is CASRSQGEQYV.

This clonotype has a count of ten or more. The genes are TRBV28 and TRBJ1-2; TRBD1 aligns across 7 bases. The CDR3 runs to 15 residues. Trimming at V came to 2 bases and at J to 4 bases, leaving 7 bases not matched to a gene. The germline gives CDR1 MDHEN, CDR2 SYDVKM. CDR3 residues: CASSLVGGTAYGYTF. CDR3 sequence (DNA): TGTGCCAGCAGTTTAGTTGGAGGGACAGCCTATGGCTACACCTTC.

This clonotype was seen only a few times. The chain employs TRBV20-1 and TRBJ2-7; no firm D call. Germline loops: CDR1 DFQATT, CDR2 SNEGSKA (reference sequence). V lost 1 base to trimming and J lost 0 bases, with 4 bases between them. This CDR3 region has 12 residues. The CDR3 sequence is CSARADSYEQYV. The DNA for the CDR3 is TGCAGTGCTAGAGCTGACTCCTACGAGCAGTACGTC.

V and J are TRBV12-3 or TRBV12-4 and TRBJ2-2; 8 bases match TRBD2. This CDR3 has 17 residues. Losses at the gene ends were 4 bases for V and 1 base for J; bases not matched to a gene: 8. The CDR3 spells CASSSSSGGLNTGELFF. In nucleotides, the CDR3 is TGTGCCAGCAGTTCATCATCGGGGGGGTTGAACACCGGGGAGCTGTTTTTT.

In this sample, this clonotype turned up many times. This rearrangement joins TRBV20-1 to TRBJ2-1; TRBD2 matches at 12 bases. The germline CDR1 and CDR2 sequences are DFQATT and SNEGSKA (reference sequence). The CDR3 has 17 residues. J was trimmed by 0 bases and V by 5 bases; bases with no gene match: 8. The CDR3 is CSAFQTSGGYSYNEQFF. CDR3 DNA sequence: TGCAGTGCTTTTCAGACTAGCGGGGGATACTCCTACAATGAGCAGTTCTTC.

CDR3 bases: TGCAGTGCTAGAGAAAACGGGGGGGAGGAGATTGAGCAGTTCTTC. It translates to CSARENGGEEIEQFF. The V and J genes are TRBV20-1 and TRBJ2-1; the match to TRBD2 covers 8 bases. Germline assignment: CDR1 DFQATT and CDR2 SNEGSKA (reference sequence). J gave up 9 bases and V 0 bases, and 10 bases lay outside the gene matches. This CDR3 is built from 15 residues.

This rearrangement joins TRBV28 to TRBJ1-5; a possible D gene is TRBD1 (5 bases). Between the trimmed V and J ends, which lost 2 bases and 2 bases, there was a span of 10 bases. Germline CDR1 MDHEN, CDR2 SYDVKM. This CDR3 has 15 residues. CDR3 amino acids: CASSLPQGGNQPQHF. The DNA for the CDR3 is TGTGCCAGCAGTTTACCGCAGGGAGGCAATCAGCCCCAGCATTTT.

The rearrangement uses TRBV7-9 and TRBJ1-4; TRBD1 matches at 8 bases. From germline, CDR1 is SEHNR and CDR2 FQNEAQ (reference sequence). J gave up 7 bases and V 0 bases, and 7 bases lay outside the gene matches. The CDR3 is 16 amino acids. The CDR3 sequence: CASSLADRDRFEKLFF. The CDR3 region has the DNA TGTGCCAGCAGCTTAGCCGACCGGGACAGGTTTGAAAAACTGTTTTTT.

This clonotype was counted many times. The CDR3: CASRPSAGSGVILREQYV. The CDR3, as DNA: TGTGCCAGCAGACCCAGTGCGGGCTCGGGGGTCATCCTACGAGAGCAGTACGTC. The chain is built from TRBV6-1 and TRBJ2-7; possible D gene TRBD2, 6 bases. V shed 6 bases and J shed 7 bases, with 31 bases lying between them. CDR3 size: 18 residues. From germline, CDR1 is MNHNS and CDR2 SASEGT.

The rearrangement joins TRBV2 to TRBJ2-3; D tentatively fits TRBD1 or TRBD2 (6 bases each). Between the trimmed V and J ends, which lost 7 bases and 6 bases, there was a span of 17 bases. This CDR3 region has 14 residues. Germline V CDR1 and CDR2: SNHLY, FYNNEI. CDR3 bases: TGTGCCAGCACCCAGGGGCGGGGAGCGGATACGCAGTATTTT. This encodes CASTQGRGADTQYF.